Listed here are 15 T cell receptor beta chains from one sample, sequenced in a study of early T cells in non-severe SARS-CoV-2 infection listed by TCRdb under 2021. Libraries were prepared through 5' RACE. Sequencing was performed on a NextSeq 500. TCRdb reran the public reads through fastp at Q25 and MiXCR, keeping productive beta chains. Entries that share a CDR3 protein sequence are merged under the most common genes and DNA. A total of more than 60,000 distinct CDR3 sequences appear in this sample, under 15% of them only once. The top ten clones comprise roughly 8.3% of the sample. Material for sequencing was whole blood. Receptors were obtained from an adult who was a healthcare worker with PCR-confirmed SARS-CoV-2 infection or an uninfected control (not recorded which).

This chain uses TRBV4-1 with TRBJ1-1, with 8 bases matching TRBD1. With 3 bases clipped from V and 5 bases from J, the junction kept 8 bases outside the gene matches. The CDR3 runs to 15 residues. The germline gives CDR1 MGHRA, CDR2 YSYEKL. This chain's CDR3 is CASSQTQGAKTEAFF. The DNA for the CDR3 is TGCGCCAGCAGCCAGACCCAGGGGGCGAAGACTGAAGCTTTCTTT.

This chain links TRBV6-2 or TRBV6-3 with TRBJ1-1; TRBD1 aligns across 12 bases. V lost 5 bases to trimming and J lost 9 bases; unmatched junction nucleotides: 19. This CDR3 region has 18 residues. Germline CDR1 is MNHEY and CDR2 is SVGEGT. The CDR3: CASSVSSGTGGAPVKAFF. CDR3 sequence (DNA): TGTGCCAGCAGTGTTTCCTCCGGGACAGGGGGCGCCCCGGTGAAAGCTTTCTTT.

The V gene is TRBV28, the J gene TRBJ1-2, with D uncertain. The V and J ends lost 6 bases and 4 bases respectively, with 12 bases between them. CDR3 size: 13 residues. CDR1 is MDHEN, CDR2 SYDVKM, per germline. The CDR3 region is CASRSYDGYGYTF. The CDR3, as DNA: TGTGCCAGCAGATCCTACGACGGCTATGGCTACACCTTC.

The sample holds a few counts of this clonotype. V usage is TRBV20-1 and J usage is TRBJ2-2, with TRBD2 matching over 9 bases. Germline CDR1 DFQATT, CDR2 SNEGSKA (reference sequence). This CDR3 region has 16 residues. The V gene end was trimmed by 6 bases and the J gene end by 0 bases; junction bases not matched to a gene: 8. CDR3 loop: CSADYSGRANTGELFF. CDR3 in DNA: TGCAGTGCCGACTATAGCGGGAGAGCGAACACCGGGGAGCTGTTTTTT.

This clonotype was seen a few times. The chain uses TRBV11-3 and TRBJ2-1, with D possibly matching TRBD1 (5 bases). Trimming removed 1 base at V and 4 bases at J, with 14 bases between. Germline V gene sequence: CDR1 SGHNT, CDR2 YENEEA. The CDR3 contains 16 residues. CDR3 nucleotide sequence: TGTGCCAGCAGCTTAGGCCAGGGAAACTCTTACAATGAGCAGTTCTTC. Translating it yields CASSLGQGNSYNEQFF.

This sequence joins TRBV6-6 and TRBJ1-1; TRBD1 might be the D (5 bases). The ends were cut back, 4 bases at V and 3 bases at J, with 9 bases in the middle. This CDR3 comprises 13 residues. Looked up from germline, CDR1 is MNHNY and CDR2 is SVGAGI (reference sequence). The CDR3 DNA sequence: TGTGCCAGCAGTTTCGGGACCTACACTGAAGCTTTCTTT. Its translation is CASSFGTYTEAFF.

V gene TRBV28 combines with J gene TRBJ2-7; D perhaps matches TRBD2 (6 bases). Germline CDR1 MDHEN, CDR2 SYDVKM. This CDR3 spans 15 amino acids. Trimming left V 7 bases short and J 2 bases short, with 18 bases between. The CDR3 nucleotides are TGTGCCAGCACCTTAGGGGTAGCGGCGACCTACGAGCAGTACTTC. Translated: CASTLGVAATYEQYF.

The chain recombines TRBV11-2 with TRBJ2-3; D possibly corresponds to TRBD2 (7 bases). The germline V gene has CDR1 SGHAT and CDR2 FQNNGV. The CDR3 covers 15 residues. Trimming pared 2 bases from V and 5 bases from J, leaving 14 bases between. This CDR3 is CASSLRRGLLDTQYF. The CDR3 coding sequence is TGTGCCAGCAGCTTAAGGCGGGGGCTACTAGATACGCAGTATTTT.

This chain connects TRBV29-1 to TRBJ1-2; D perhaps matches TRBD1 (5 bases). V was trimmed by 5 bases and J by 4 bases, leaving 11 bases between them. The CDR3 extends over 12 amino acids. Germline V gene data show CDR1 as SQVTM and CDR2 as ANQGSEA. The DNA of the CDR3 is TGCAGCGTTCAGGCCGGGGGCTATGGCTACACCTTC. Protein: CSVQAGGYGYTF.

This clonotype was seen many times. The rearrangement links TRBV7-2 to TRBJ2-1; no clear D. V gave up 5 bases and J gave up 8 bases, with 13 bases separating them. Germline V gives CDR1 SGHTA, CDR2 FQGNSA. The CDR3 is made up of 13 amino acids. For the CDR3, the DNA is TGTGCCAGCAGCCCCGGGCCGTGGGATGAGCAGTTCTTC. This encodes CASSPGPWDEQFF.

This clonotype was detected only a few times. V usage is TRBV29-1 and J usage is TRBJ2-1, with 10 bases fitting TRBD1. The CDR3 consists of 13 residues. V lost 4 bases to trimming and J lost 6 bases; unmatched junction nucleotides: 3. Germline lookup yields CDR1 SQVTM and CDR2 ANQGSEA. The CDR3: CSVARQGANEQFF. For the CDR3, the DNA is TGCAGCGTTGCCAGACAGGGGGCCAATGAGCAGTTCTTC.

This chain links TRBV7-6 with TRBJ1-1; D gene unclear. This CDR3 is built from 15 residues. V gave up 5 bases and J gave up 2 bases, with 15 bases separating them. Germline V gene sequence: CDR1 SGHVS, CDR2 FNYEAQ. The DNA of the CDR3 is TGTGCCAGCAGCCAACGGGCGGGGATAAACACTGAAGCTTTCTTT. Its translation is CASSQRAGINTEAFF.

This clonotype was recorded a few times. V usage is TRBV2 and J usage is TRBJ2-3, with 8 positions matching TRBD1. Germline CDR1 and CDR2: SNHLY and FYNNEI. V shed 3 bases and J 3 bases; nucleotides not matched to a gene: 2. This CDR3 contains 14 residues. The CDR3 coding sequence is TGTGCCAGCAGTGAGGACAGGGTGACAGATACGCAGTATTTT. Its translation: CASSEDRVTDTQYF.

In this sample, this clonotype turned up many times. The chain carries TRBV4-1 and TRBJ2-5; 7 bases fit TRBD1. The J segment lost 6 bases and the V segment lost 2 bases, leaving 3 bases of the junction unmatched. The CDR3 has 13 amino acids. Per germline, CDR1 MGHRA and CDR2 YSYEKL. The CDR3 loop is CASSQRQGKTQYF. The CDR3 DNA sequence: TGCGCCAGCAGCCAACGACAGGGAAAGACCCAGTACTTC.

This clonotype was found many times. This chain links TRBV5-1 with TRBJ2-1, with TRBD2 matching 15 bases. The J segment lost 0 bases and the V segment lost 4 bases, leaving 5 bases of the junction unmatched. This CDR3 comprises 18 residues. Germline V gene sequence: CDR1 SGHRS, CDR2 YFSETQ. The CDR3 sequence: CASSHGLAGGSSYNEQFF. DNA for the CDR3: TGCGCCAGCAGCCACGGACTAGCGGGGGGGAGCTCCTACAATGAGCAGTTCTTC.